This is a list of T cell receptor beta chains from one sample in a study of T cells in localized non-small cell lung cancer. Assay used: immunoSEQ multiplex PCR; TCRdb lists only in-frame clones, some missing. The sample lists 50,000 to 55,000 clones, 85% to 90% seen once, with less than 20% in the top ten. This material consisted of PBMCs, taken before any cancer treatment. All receptors come from a female donor with stage II lung adenocarcinoma. CDR3s include the opening cysteine and the closing phenylalanine or tryptophan. The order of the fields is clone size, J gene, D gene, V gene, CDR3 DNA, CDR3 protein. D genes are given only for firm matches. A clone size is listed for some rows: how often the clone was seen (once, few, many), or a class if it is expanded.

clone size: -; J gene: TRBJ2-5; D gene: TRBD1; V gene: TRBV7-6; CDR3 DNA: TGTGCCAGCAGCTTCCGCTGGACAGGCTCCACTCAAGAGACCCAGTACTTC; CDR3 protein: CASSFRWTGSTQETQYF
clone size: few; J gene: TRBJ1-5; D gene: -; V gene: TRBV9; CDR3 DNA: TGTGCCAGCAGCGTAGACCCGGGGGGCAATCAGCCCCAGCATTTT; CDR3 protein: CASSVDPGGNQPQHF
clone size: -; J gene: TRBJ2-5; D gene: TRBD1; V gene: TRBV6-5; CDR3 DNA: TGTGCCAGCAGTTCTCCTAGGACAGGGGGCCAAGAGACCCAGTACTTC; CDR3 protein: CASSSPRTGGQETQYF
clone size: once; J gene: TRBJ1-5; D gene: -; V gene: TRBV2; CDR3 DNA: TGTGCCAGCAGTGAAACAAGCTCCTATCAGCCCCAGCATTTT; CDR3 protein: CASSETSSYQPQHF
clone size: -; J gene: TRBJ2-7; D gene: -; V gene: TRBV7-6; CDR3 DNA: TGTGCCAGCAGCCGCCACGGTTCGAGCTCCTACGAGCAGTACTTC; CDR3 protein: CASSRHGSSSYEQYF
clone size: -; J gene: TRBJ2-7; D gene: -; V gene: TRBV7-8; CDR3 DNA: TGTGCCAGCAGCGAAGCCCGCTCCTACGAGCAGTACTTC; CDR3 protein: CASSEARSYEQYF
clone size: -; J gene: TRBJ2-5; D gene: -; V gene: TRBV14; CDR3 DNA: TGTGCCAGCAGCCAAGCCGCCTACGACATCTGGTACCAAGAGACCCAGTACTTC; CDR3 protein: CASSQAAYDIWYQETQYF
clone size: -; J gene: TRBJ1-2; D gene: -; V gene: TRBV27; CDR3 DNA: TGTGCCAGCAGCGGATCTGGCGACCCGGGAGATGGCTACACCTTC; CDR3 protein: CASSGSGDPGDGYTF
clone size: -; J gene: TRBJ2-1; D gene: TRBD1; V gene: TRBV6-5; CDR3 DNA: TGTGCCAGCAGTACGGGACAGGGGGGCTACAATGAGCAGTTCTTC; CDR3 protein: CASSTGQGGYNEQFF
clone size: -; J gene: TRBJ1-6; D gene: TRBD1; V gene: TRBV7-3; CDR3 DNA: TGTGCCAGCAGCTCTTACTTACCCTCCGGGACAGTTAATTCACCCCTCCACTTT; CDR3 protein: CASSSYLPSGTVNSPLHF
clone size: -; J gene: TRBJ2-1; D gene: TRBD2; V gene: TRBV12-5; CDR3 DNA: TGTGCTAGTGTTCTGGGAGGGTCCTACAATGAGCAGTTCTTC; CDR3 protein: CASVLGGSYNEQFF
clone size: -; J gene: TRBJ1-2; D gene: -; V gene: TRBV12-5; CDR3 DNA: TGTGCTAGTGGTTTGGGCGCCACCTTC; CDR3 protein: CASGLGATF
clone size: -; J gene: TRBJ2-3; D gene: -; V gene: TRBV7-9; CDR3 DNA: TGTGCCAGCAGCTTAGTGTACACAGATACGCAGTATTTT; CDR3 protein: CASSLVYTDTQYF
clone size: -; J gene: TRBJ1-2; D gene: -; V gene: TRBV2; CDR3 DNA: TGTGCCAGCCGTTTTGGGGGGGAGAATTGGGGCTACACCTTC; CDR3 protein: CASRFGGENWGYTF
clone size: -; J gene: TRBJ2-2; D gene: TRBD2; V gene: TRBV5-4; CDR3 DNA: TGTGCCAGCAGGCCCTCAACTAGCGGGGGGGCCGGCGGGGAGCTGTTTTTT; CDR3 protein: CASRPSTSGGAGGELFF
clone size: few; J gene: TRBJ1-5; D gene: -; V gene: TRBV5-6; CDR3 DNA: TGTGCCAGCAGCGCGTACGTTAGCAATCAGCCCCAGCATTTT; CDR3 protein: CASSAYVSNQPQHF
clone size: -; J gene: TRBJ1-6; D gene: -; V gene: TRBV5-1; CDR3 DNA: TGCGCCAGCAGCTTGAATCCAGGGATGGGTAATTCACCCCTCCACTTT; CDR3 protein: CASSLNPGMGNSPLHF
clone size: -; J gene: TRBJ2-3; D gene: -; V gene: TRBV7-2; CDR3 DNA: TGTGCCAGCAGCAACCCTAGCACAGATACGCAGTATTTT; CDR3 protein: CASSNPSTDTQYF
clone size: -; J gene: TRBJ1-2; D gene: -; V gene: TRBV27; CDR3 DNA: TGTGCCAGCAGTTCGAGAGGGAACTATGGCTACACCTTC; CDR3 protein: CASSSRGNYGYTF